Shown below are 24 T cell receptor beta chains from a single sample sequenced in a study of CD8+CD57+ T cells in acquired aplastic anemia (dated by TCRdb to 2016 to 2019). Sequencer: Illumina HiSeq 2000. Genomic DNA was used as template for profiling of TCR beta VDJ combinations and CDR3 sequences. The raw public data were reprocessed by TCRdb itself: fastp quality trimming at Q25, MiXCR clonotype calling, in-frame beta chains only. A single entry per CDR3 protein holds the most common genes and DNA from its merged rows. The sample includes approximately 170,000 distinct CDR3 sequences, with over 40% observed a single time. The top ten hold about 2.9% of the sample. The patients picked for sequencing were ones in whom flow cytometry had shown an expansion of CD8+CD57+ cells. The sample was sorted CD4+, CD8+, or CD8+CD57+ T cells (not recorded which) from PBMCs. These receptors originate from a human donor with aplastic anemia.

This clonotype was detected only a few times. The chain uses TRBV6-1 and TRBJ1-2; D is undetermined. CDR3 length: 16 amino acids. Trimming removed 1 base at V and 4 bases at J, with 16 bases between. Germline V gene lookup returns CDR1 MNHNS and CDR2 SASEGT. The CDR3 here is CASSEDYRVWGYGYTF. CDR3 DNA: TGTGCCAGCAGTGAAGATTATAGGGTTTGGGGCTATGGCTACACCTTC.

About this clonotype itself: At one end, the junction sequence differs from germline, possibly due to a read error. Here the CDR3 DNA reads TGTGCCAGTGGTATAGATAGAGGAATTAGCGGGAGTTATGACACCGGGGAGCTGTTTTTT. The encoded protein is CASGIDRGISGSYDTGELFF. This chain uses TRBV19 with TRBJ2-2; 9 bases match TRBD2. The germline V gene encodes CDR1 LNHDA and CDR2 SQIVND (reference sequence). The CDR3 has 20 residues.

This clonotype came up a few times. V usage is TRBV7-9 and J usage is TRBJ1-2; no clear D gene. Germline CDR1 and CDR2: SEHNR and FQNEAQ (reference sequence). V lost 1 base and J 7 bases, leaving 10 bases between the germline ends. The CDR3 totals 13 residues. This CDR3 is CASSLEVYFGYTF. The CDR3 DNA follows: TGTGCCAGCAGCTTAGAGGTCTACTTTGGCTACACCTTC.

This clonotype has at least ten counts. The chain uses TRBV20-1 and TRBJ1-1; D possibly corresponds to TRBD1 (6 bases). The germline gives CDR1 DFQATT, CDR2 SNEGSKA (reference sequence). CDR3 length: 15 residues. V gave up 0 bases and J gave up 6 bases, with 17 bases separating them. CDR3 sequence reads: CSARDLQKGGAEAFF. The CDR3 region has the DNA TGCAGTGCTAGAGACCTTCAAAAAGGGGGGGCTGAAGCTTTCTTT.

The chain combines TRBV19 with TRBJ1-1; D might be TRBD1 (5 bases). This CDR3 has 15 residues. CDR1 and CDR2 from the germline V gene are LNHDA and SQIVND (reference sequence). The V gene lost 1 base and the J gene lost 1 base, with 10 bases spanning the gap. In DNA, the CDR3 is TGTGCCAGTAGTATAGCAGGGCTAGGGAACACTGAAGCTTTCTTT. Protein: CASSIAGLGNTEAFF.

The chain couples TRBV10-1 to TRBJ1-2; no clear D gene. Trimming shortened V by 6 bases and J by 4 bases, and 21 bases separated the two germline ends. Germline V gene lookup returns CDR1 WNHNN and CDR2 SYGVQD (reference sequence). The CDR3 has 16 residues. This chain's CDR3 is CASSRPRTEFVYGYTF. In DNA, the CDR3 is TGCGCCAGCAGCCGACCGAGGACCGAGTTCGTCTATGGCTACACCTTC.

The genes are TRBV25-1 and TRBJ1-6, with TRBD1 identical over 8 bases. The CDR3 runs to 17 residues. Germline-derived CDR1 and CDR2 are MGHDK and SYGVNS. The V and J ends lost 5 bases and 9 bases, in that order; junction bases with no gene match: 15. The CDR3 protein is CASSPPLDRGPSSPLHF. The CDR3, as DNA: TGTGCCAGCAGTCCACCACTAGACAGGGGACCTTCTTCACCCCTCCACTTT. Full variable domain (remainder filled in from reference TRBV25-1 and TRBJ1-6): EADIYQTPRYLVIGTGKKITLECSQTMGHDKMYWYQQDPGMELHLIHYSYGVNSTEKGDLSSESTVSRIRTEHFPLTLESARPSHTSQYLCASSPPLDRGPSSPLHFGNGTRLTVT.

This chain connects TRBV2 to TRBJ1-6; a possible D gene is TRBD1 (6 bases). Trimming removed 3 bases at V and 5 bases at J, with 8 bases between. The CDR3 spans 14 residues. Germline V CDR1 and CDR2: SNHLY, FYNNEI. For the CDR3, the DNA is TGTGCCAGCAGTGATCAGGGGCATAATTCACCCCTCCACTTT. It encodes CASSDQGHNSPLHF.

V usage is TRBV13 and J usage is TRBJ2-3, with TRBD2 matching 10 bases. V gave up 2 bases and J gave up 0 bases; unmatched junction bases: 11. Germline V gives CDR1 PRHDT, CDR2 FYEKMQ (reference sequence). The CDR3 contains 19 residues. The CDR3 coding sequence is TGTGCCAGCAGCTTATTAATAGCGGGAGGAGAAGGGAGCACAGATACGCAGTATTTT. This encodes CASSLLIAGGEGSTDTQYF.

Many counts were recorded for this clonotype. The genes are TRBV2 and TRBJ1-5; TRBD1 matches 7 bases. The V and J ends lost 0 bases and 0 bases, in that order; junction bases with no gene match: 5. The CDR3 consists of 17 residues. Germline-derived CDR1 and CDR2 are SNHLY and FYNNEI. CDR3 amino acids: CASSEAFGTASNQPQHF. In DNA form, the CDR3 reads TGTGCCAGCAGTGAAGCGTTCGGGACAGCTAGCAATCAGCCCCAGCATTTT.

The genes are TRBV2 and TRBJ2-3; 8 bases line up with TRBD2. Losses at the gene ends were 7 bases for V and 0 bases for J; bases not matched to a gene: 6. The germline CDR1 and CDR2 sequences are SNHLY and FYNNEI. This CDR3 has 15 residues. This CDR3 reads CASNIAGTSTDTQYF. CDR3 sequence (DNA): TGTGCCAGCAACATAGCGGGGACTAGCACAGATACGCAGTATTTT.

This clonotype was counted between two and nine times. The chain recombines TRBV6-1 with TRBJ2-3, with TRBD2 as a possible D gene (5 bases). Trimming cost V 8 bases and J 2 bases, with 20 bases left between them. The CDR3 runs 16 residues. From germline, CDR1 is MNHNS and CDR2 SASEGT. CDR3: CASRPRAPAATDTQYF. The CDR3 region has the DNA TGTGCCAGCCGCCCGAGGGCACCGGCCGCCACAGATACGCAGTATTTT.

This rearrangement joins TRBV2 to TRBJ2-6, with D perhaps given as TRBD1 or TRBD2 (6 bases each). Germline-derived CDR1 and CDR2 are SNHLY and FYNNEI. V lost 11 bases to trimming and J lost 3 bases, with 11 bases between them. There are 13 residues in the CDR3. In nucleotides, the CDR3 is TGTGCCGCGAGGGGGGATGGGGCCAACGTCCTGACTTTC. This translates into CAARGDGANVLTF.

This clonotype was detected a few times. DNA of the CDR3: TGTGCCAGCAGTTACCCCCCGGGGCTCGGCTATGGCTACACCTTC. It codes for CASSYPPGLGYGYTF. The genes are TRBV6-5 and TRBJ1-2, with D tentatively TRBD1 (5 bases). The V and J ends lost 2 bases and 4 bases respectively, with 14 bases between them. This CDR3 is 15 amino acids long. From germline, CDR1 is MNHEY and CDR2 SVGAGI.

The chain links TRBV4-3 to TRBJ1-2; D remains ambiguous. V was pared by 1 base and J by 2 bases, with 11 bases between. Germline CDR1 reads LGHNA; CDR2 reads YSLEER. The CDR3 loop spans 15 amino acids. Here the CDR3 reads CASSQATGGNYGYTF. The CDR3 DNA follows: TGCGCCAGCAGCCAAGCGACCGGAGGAAACTATGGCTACACCTTC.

This clonotype was recorded many times. The chain uses TRBV27 and TRBJ2-5; a weak D match, TRBD2 (6 bases). V was trimmed by 3 bases and J by 5 bases, leaving 16 bases between them. Germline V gives CDR1 MNHEY, CDR2 SMNVEV (reference sequence). The CDR3 totals 15 residues. The chain's CDR3 is CASSLRDGTGETQYF. DNA for the CDR3: TGTGCCAGCAGTTTGCGGGACGGGACGGGTGAGACCCAGTACTTC.

The J gene is TRBJ1-3, the V gene TRBV30, with D possibly being TRBD1 (6 bases). Deletions cut 0 bases from V and 1 base from J, with 7 bases between. The CDR3 covers 14 residues. The germline V gene encodes CDR1 GTSNPN and CDR2 SVGIG (reference sequence). The CDR3 DNA reads TGTGCCTGGAGTGTTACAGGGTCTGGAAACACCATATATTTT. It translates to CAWSVTGSGNTIYF.

A word on this clonotype: This could be a read error, since a much larger clone is one nucleotide away. V is TRBV9 and J is TRBJ2-1; possible D gene TRBD2, 7 bases. Germline lookup yields CDR1 SGDLS and CDR2 YYNGEE. This CDR3 is 12 amino acids long. The CDR3 nucleotides are TGTGCCAGCCGGGAGCGGGACAATGAGCAGCTCTTC. Translated, it gives CASRERDNEQLF.

This clonotype occurred many times. This chain connects TRBV12-3 or TRBV12-4 to TRBJ1-5, with D possibly TRBD1 on 5 matching bases. This CDR3 is built from 13 residues. V was trimmed by 6 bases and J by 4 bases, leaving 10 bases between them. As DNA, the CDR3 is TGTGCCAGCAGGGGGGGGGGTAATCAGCCCCAGCATTTT. Its translation: CASRGGGNQPQHF.

The CDR3 bases are TGCAGTGGAAGGACAGGGCATAACTATGGCTACACCTTC. It codes for CSGRTGHNYGYTF. This chain links TRBV20-1 with TRBJ1-2; the match to TRBD1 covers 8 bases. There are 13 residues in the CDR3. Germline CDR1 is DFQATT and CDR2 is SNEGSKA (reference sequence). The J segment lost 1 base and the V segment lost 7 bases, leaving 5 bases of the junction unmatched.

The CDR3 spells CASSVPGQGGEKLFF. The CDR3 DNA reads as TGTGCCAGCAGTGTTCCGGGACAGGGGGGGGAAAAACTGTTTTTT. This chain links TRBV25-1 with TRBJ1-4, with 11 positions matching TRBD1. The V gene end was trimmed by 4 bases and the J gene end by 8 bases; junction bases not matched to a gene: 6. In germline, CDR1 is MGHDK, CDR2 SYGVNS. There are 15 residues in the CDR3.

The chain uses TRBV20-1 and TRBJ1-2; no definite D call. CDR1 is DFQATT, CDR2 SNEGSKA, per germline (reference sequence). This CDR3 is built from 10 residues. V was clipped by 2 bases and J by 8 bases, with 6 bases between them. The CDR3 nucleotides read TGCAGTGCTAGACGAGAGGGCTACACCTTC. This codes for CSARREGYTF.

This clonotype was observed at least ten times. V usage is TRBV5-1 and J usage is TRBJ2-5, with 13 nucleotides matching TRBD2. CDR3 length: 17 residues. Germline-derived CDR1 and CDR2 are SGHRS and YFSETQ. J gave up 2 bases and V 3 bases, and 7 bases lay outside the gene matches. CDR3 residues: CASSSGQLAGGQETQYF. The CDR3 nucleotides are TGCGCCAGCAGCTCCGGACAACTAGCGGGGGGGCAAGAGACCCAGTACTTC.

The CDR3 DNA follows: TGTGCCAGCAGGGTACAAGGACAGGGTCGGGAGACCCAGTACTTC. Translating gives CASRVQGQGRETQYF. The chain has TRBV2 and TRBJ2-5; 8 positions match TRBD1. Trimming removed 6 bases from V and 5 bases from J; junction bases left unmatched: 11. Germline V gene data show CDR1 as SNHLY and CDR2 as FYNNEI. The CDR3 length is 15 residues.